This TCR beta chain was observed in a study of identical twins. General study results and limits: Invariant MAIT and iNKT cells are populations that could partly confound zero-insertion analyses.

Using its own MiXCR run on the 5' RACE reads, TCRdb lists one record per CDR3 protein. Of about 220,000 distinct CDR3 sequences listed, 6.5% were seen once; the top ten hold more than 14%. This CDR3 has 15 amino acids. Germline values: CDR1 MNHEY, CDR2 SVGEGT. The germline V and J ends were trimmed by 7 bases and 4 bases, with 19 bases remaining between them. A note on this clonotype: Its target is unknown.

These sequences were also reported in another study, on T cells expressing NK-cell markers. This second study says: Out of eight donors sequenced, seven tested HCMV-seropositive and the remaining one seronegative. Also leading the CD3+CD56-NKG2C+ fraction in a few donors were these clonotypes.

The sequenced sample consisted of CD8+ T cells sorted from blood. The TCR comes from a woman aged 18-35 years in good health. This chain uses TRBV6-2 or TRBV6-3 with TRBJ1-2, with D perhaps matching TRBD1 (5 bases). CDR3 loop: CASTMTVSGLYGYTF. The CDR3 DNA reads TGTGCCAGCACCATGACAGTCTCGGGTCTCTATGGCTACACCTTC.